Below are 26 T cell receptor beta chains sequenced from a single sample in a study of glioma-infiltrating T cells. Using RNA template, CDR3s of TCR alpha and beta were amplified with iRepertoire arm-PCR. One entry per CDR3 protein, called by TCRdb with MiXCR from the multiplex PCR reads. The sample comprises more than 9,000 distinct CDR3 sequences, less than 30% of which are singletons, and less than 50% rests with the top ten. The sample comprised glioma tissue, nonneoplastic brain tissue, or PBMCs (not recorded which). The source is a human donor with low-grade glioma or glioblastoma, undergoing nonglioma brain surgery, or in good health (not recorded which).

Only a few counts were recorded for this clonotype. V is TRBV5-4 and J is TRBJ1-1; D unresolved. Germline-derived CDR1 and CDR2 are SGHNT and YYREEE (reference sequence). V shed 4 bases and J shed 0 bases, with 10 bases lying between them. The CDR3 runs 14 residues. CDR3 DNA: TGTGCCAGCAGCCAAAACGTAATGAACACTGAAGCTTTCTTT. This sequence encodes CASSQNVMNTEAFF.

At least ten counts were recorded for this clonotype. The chain employs TRBV4-1 and TRBJ2-5; D gene uncertain. This CDR3 contains 12 residues. Trimming cost V 1 base and J 2 bases, with 2 bases left between them. In germline, CDR1 is MGHRA, CDR2 YSYEKL. The CDR3 loop reads CASSQAQETQYF. The CDR3 DNA sequence: TGCGCCAGCAGCCAAGCTCAAGAGACCCAGTACTTC.

This clonotype was recorded at least ten times. The junction differs from germline at one of its ends, possibly a read error. This chain links TRBV7-9 with TRBJ1-6, with no clear D. The CDR3 loop spans 12 amino acids. Germline-derived CDR1 and CDR2 are SEHNR and FQNEAQ (reference sequence). The CDR3 DNA sequence: TGTGCCAGCAGCTTCTATGATTCACCCCTCCACTTT. Its protein product is CASSFYDSPLHF. The variable domain in full, completed from reference TRBV7-9 and TRBJ1-6, reads DTGVSQNPRHKITKRGQNVTFRCDPISEHNRLYWYRQTLGQGPEFLTYFQNEAQLEKSRLLSDRFSAERPKGSFSTLEIQRTEQGDSAMYLCASSFYDSPLHFGNGTRLTVT.

J is TRBJ2-2 and V is TRBV11-2; 11 positions match TRBD2. The CDR3 is 16 residues long. Germline trimming cut 5 bases from V and 7 bases from J; bases unmatched to any gene: 9. Germline V CDR1 and CDR2: SGHAT, FQNNGV. CDR3 amino acids: CASSTILAGGGGELFF. CDR3 coding DNA: TGTGCCAGCAGCACGATCTTAGCGGGAGGGGGCGGGGAGCTGTTTTTT.

This clonotype has only one observation. A read error may be the cause here, since a much bigger clone is one base away. Because the CDR3 is missing its conserved closing phenylalanine or tryptophan, this is likely a read error. The chain has TRBV10-3 and TRBJ2-3; D unresolved. Germline V gene data show CDR1 as ENHRY and CDR2 as SYGVKD. This CDR3 has 14 residues. DNA for the CDR3: TGTGCCAGCAGTTACTGGGCGCCCACAGATACGCAGTATCTT. Its protein is CASSYWAPTDTQYL.

Concerning this clonotype itself: This clone may be a read error of a much larger clone one base away. The chain uses TRBV20-1 and TRBJ1-3; D ambiguous. The CDR3 totals 13 residues. Looked up from germline, CDR1 is DFQATT and CDR2 is SNEGSKA (reference sequence). Trimming removed 4 bases at V and 0 bases at J, with 7 bases between. CDR3 loop: CSATRNSGNTIYF. The CDR3 coding sequence is TGCAGTGCTACCCGAAACTCTGGAAACACCATATATTTT.

Turning to this clonotype: This may arise from a read error, as a much more abundant clone is one base away. This chain joins TRBV10-3 and TRBJ1-5; no definite D call. V gave up 2 bases and J gave up 0 bases, with 11 bases separating them. CDR3 length: 16 amino acids. The germline V gene encodes CDR1 ENHRY and CDR2 SYGVKD. In nucleotides, the CDR3 is TGTGCCATCAGTGAGCCAACAGATTATAGCAATCAGCCCCAGCATTTT. As protein: CAISEPTDYSNQPQHF.

The chain uses TRBV5-1 and TRBJ1-1; the match to TRBD1 covers 7 bases. Germline CDR1 SGHRS, CDR2 YFSETQ. Losses at the gene ends were 5 bases for V and 9 bases for J; bases not matched to a gene: 7. This CDR3 comprises 12 residues. CDR3: CASSDETGKAFF. As DNA, the CDR3 is TGCGCCAGCAGTGACGAGACAGGGAAAGCTTTCTTT.

This clonotype turned up a few times. This chain connects TRBV28 to TRBJ2-7; D unresolved. The CDR3 is made up of 13 amino acids. The V gene's germline CDR1 is MDHEN and CDR2 SYDVKM. Trimming stripped 4 bases from V and 5 bases from J, with 12 bases between. The CDR3: CASSSGPRNEQYF. CDR3 DNA sequence: TGTGCCAGCAGTTCCGGGCCCAGGAACGAGCAGTACTTC.

Regarding this clonotype: A much larger clonotype is one base distant, so this may be a read error. The chain employs TRBV20-1 and TRBJ2-2; possible D gene TRBD1, 5 bases. Germline CDR1 is DFQATT and CDR2 is SNEGSKA (reference sequence). V was shortened by 0 bases and J by 3 bases, with 11 bases between the two germline ends. This CDR3 region has 15 residues. Here the CDR3 reads CSAREGPLDTGELFF. The CDR3 nucleotides are TGCAGTGCTAGAGAGGGGCCCCTAGACACCGGGGAGCTGTTTTTT.

The gene calls are TRBV13 and TRBJ1-1; maybe TRBD1 (5 bases). The CDR3 is 14 amino acids. Per germline, CDR1 PRHDT and CDR2 FYEKMQ (reference sequence). The V end lost 0 bases, the J end lost 1 base, and 6 bases lay between the germline ends. CDR3 nucleotides: TGTGCCAGCAGCTTAGGGGGGCGGAACACTGAAGCTTTCTTT. This gives the protein CASSLGGRNTEAFF.

V gene TRBV19 combines with J gene TRBJ2-3; no definite D call. With 10 bases removed from V and 1 base from J, the gap between germline ends came to 9 bases. Germline CDR1 is LNHDA and CDR2 is SQIVND (reference sequence). The CDR3 length is 12 residues. The CDR3, as DNA: TGTGCCACCGCCCCCGGCACAGATACGCAGTATTTT. Its protein is CATAPGTDTQYF.

As concerns this clonotype: With a much larger clone just one base away, this may be a read error. J is TRBJ2-1 and V is TRBV7-9; 11 bases map to TRBD2. Trimming took 4 bases from V and 5 from J; bases not matched to a gene: 13. There are 18 residues in the CDR3. CDR1 and CDR2 from the germline V gene are SEHNR and FQNEAQ (reference sequence). CDR3 in amino acids: CASSSTLRLAGPDNEQFF. The DNA of the CDR3 is TGTGCCAGCAGCTCCACCCTAAGACTAGCGGGACCGGACAATGAGCAGTTCTTC.

There are many counts of this clonotype. The V and J genes are TRBV6-1 and TRBJ2-7, with 10 positions matching TRBD2. V dropped 8 bases and J dropped 0; count of bases not matched to a gene: 10. The length of the CDR3 is 16 residues. Germline V gene lookup returns CDR1 MNHNS and CDR2 SASEGT. In DNA form, the CDR3 reads TGTGCCAGCCGGAATCTAGCGGGAGTTAGCTCCTACGAGCAGTACTTC. Residues: CASRNLAGVSSYEQYF.

A remark on this clonotype: An end of the junction does not agree with germline; a read error may underlie this. The V call is TRBV29-1, the J call TRBJ1-2, with D perhaps TRBD1 (6 bases). This CDR3 is built from 12 residues. The germline CDR1 and CDR2 sequences are SQVTM and ANQGSEA. The CDR3 nucleotides read TGCACCGTTAAGACAGGTTCGAATGGCTACACCTTC. The encoded protein is CTVKTGSNGYTF.

This sequence joins TRBV13 and TRBJ2-7, with TRBD1 matching 8 bases. V lost 5 bases to trimming and J lost 3 bases; unmatched junction nucleotides: 6. The CDR3 length is 14 residues. CDR1 is PRHDT and CDR2 is FYEKMQ in the germline V gene (reference sequence). CDR3 coding DNA: TGTGCCAGCAGCGCCGGGACAGGACACTACGAGCAGTACTTC. This gives the protein CASSAGTGHYEQYF.

In this sample, this clonotype is medium-sized. The rearrangement joins TRBV27 to TRBJ2-6; no clear D. V lost 6 bases and J 0 bases, leaving 6 bases between the germline ends. This CDR3 region has 14 residues. CDR1 and CDR2 from the germline V gene are MNHEY and SMNVEV (reference sequence). Here the CDR3 DNA reads TGTGCCAGCAGGTTTAGCTCTGGGGCCAACGTCCTGACTTTC. Its protein is CASRFSSGANVLTF. The full variable domain, in which reference TRBV27 and TRBJ2-6 provide the parts outside the CDR3, is EAQVTQNPRYLITVTGKKLTVTCSQNMNHEYMSWYRQDPGLGLRQIYYSMNVEVTDKGDVPEGYKVSRKEKRNFPLILESPSPNQTSLYFCASRFSSGANVLTFGAGSRLTVL.

The CDR3 loop is CATGLAAQQTQYF. CDR3 sequence (DNA): TGTGCCACCGGACTAGCAGCACAGCAGACCCAGTACTTC. J is TRBJ2-5 and V is TRBV7-9; 8 nucleotides match TRBD2. J gave up 6 bases and V 10 bases, and 10 bases lay outside the gene matches. The CDR3 contains 13 residues. Germline CDR1 and CDR2: SEHNR and FQNEAQ (reference sequence).

Regarding this clonotype: Possible read error: a much larger clone is one base away. CDR3 in amino acids: CSAPERLQEAQYF. The CDR3 DNA is TGCAGTGCGCCCGAGCGTTTACAAGAGGCCCAGTACTTC. The chain carries TRBV20-1 and TRBJ2-5; D uncertain. CDR3 length: 13 residues. The germline V gene encodes CDR1 DFQATT and CDR2 SNEGSKA (reference sequence).

This sequence joins TRBV7-9 and TRBJ2-1, with D possibly being TRBD1 (6 bases). Trimming cost V 6 bases and J 10 bases, with 19 bases left between them. The CDR3 spans 14 residues. Germline V CDR1 and CDR2: SEHNR, FQNEAQ (reference sequence). The CDR3 is CASRQTLGADEQFF. The CDR3 nucleotides are TGTGCCAGCAGACAAACGCTGGGGGCAGACGAGCAGTTCTTC.

This clonotype was found many times. The rearrangement joins TRBV20-1 to TRBJ2-7; 7 bases map to TRBD2. Germline lookup yields CDR1 DFQATT and CDR2 SNEGSKA (reference sequence). The CDR3 runs 16 residues. With 1 base clipped from V and 0 bases from J, the junction kept 9 bases outside the gene matches. CDR3 protein: CSARASLAADSYEQYF. The CDR3 nucleotides are TGCAGTGCTAGAGCGAGCCTAGCGGCAGACTCCTACGAGCAGTACTTC.

The sample holds a few counts of this clonotype. This chain connects TRBV7-9 to TRBJ2-4, with D tentatively TRBD2 (6 bases). V was clipped by 4 bases and J by 2 bases, with 9 bases between them. There are 14 residues in the CDR3. Germline V gene sequence: CDR1 SEHNR, CDR2 FQNEAQ (reference sequence). The DNA of the CDR3 is TGTGCCAGCAGCTCCGGGACTCCCAAAAACATTCAGTACTTC. Protein product: CASSSGTPKNIQYF.

The sample holds a few counts of this clonotype. The genes are TRBV12-3 or TRBV12-4 and TRBJ2-4, with 10 positions matching TRBD1. Trimming at V came to 5 bases and at J to 16 bases, leaving 8 bases not matched to a gene. This CDR3 is 12 amino acids long. CDR3 DNA: TGTGCCAGCAGTACGGGGACAGGGGCGGGCTACTTC. Its protein product is CASSTGTGAGYF.

The J gene is TRBJ2-1, the V gene TRBV7-8, with 8 bases aligning to TRBD2. Germline assignment: CDR1 SGHVS and CDR2 FQNEAQ. CDR3 length: 16 residues. The ends lost 5 bases at V and 5 bases at J; junction bases unmatched: 11. The DNA of the CDR3 is TGTGCCAGCAGCCCCAGCGCGGGACTAGGGAACAATGAGCAGTTCTTC. It specifies CASSPSAGLGNNEQFF.

Many counts were recorded for this clonotype. The chain couples TRBV6-2 or TRBV6-3 to TRBJ2-5; TRBD2 matches at 10 bases. Germline CDR1 reads MNHEY; CDR2 reads SVGEGT. Germline trimming cut 5 bases from V and 4 bases from J; bases unmatched to any gene: 4. The CDR3 runs to 14 residues. This chain's CDR3 is CASSPLAGGETQYF. The CDR3 DNA follows: TGTGCCAGCAGTCCTTTAGCGGGAGGAGAGACCCAGTACTTC.

This clonotype has more than one count but fewer than ten. The chain links TRBV13 to TRBJ2-7; a possible D gene is TRBD2 (6 bases). V lost 5 bases and J lost 5, with 13 bases in between. This CDR3 has 13 amino acids. Germline CDR1 is PRHDT and CDR2 is FYEKMQ (reference sequence). CDR3 in amino acids: CASSEEGRDEQYF. The CDR3 nucleotides read TGTGCCAGCAGCGAGGAGGGGCGGGACGAGCAGTACTTC.